This T cell receptor (beta chain) was observed in a study of early T cells in non-severe SARS-CoV-2 infection. Trimming cost V 1 base and J 5 bases, with 8 bases left between them. The CDR3 spans 12 residues. Germline V CDR1 and CDR2: DFQATT, SNEGSKA (reference sequence). TCRdb itself ran the 5' RACE reads through MiXCR, one entry per CDR3 protein. The sample shows fewer than 80,000 distinct CDR3 sequences, roughly a tenth of them seen only once. This clonotype was found many times. This TCR came from an adult who was a healthcare worker with PCR-confirmed SARS-CoV-2 infection or an uninfected control (not recorded which). Specimen: whole blood. The chain joins TRBV20-1 to TRBJ2-5, with D uncertain. As DNA, the CDR3 is TGCAGTGCTAGAGGAATGGAGGAGACCCAGTACTTC. Protein: CSARGMEETQYF.